One and the same sample provided the 9 T cell receptor beta chains below, sequenced in a study of CD8 T cells in Susac syndrome. Random-hexamer reverse transcription was applied to roughly 0.5 to 1 ug RNA. Using its own MiXCR run on the immunoSEQ multiplex PCR reads, TCRdb lists one record per CDR3 protein. The sample carries about 150,000 distinct CDR3 sequences, approximately 95% recorded once. The sample comprised CD4+ T cells from PBMCs. The receptors stem from a human donor with multiple sclerosis.

This chain links TRBV12-3 or TRBV12-4 with TRBJ2-4; D gene unclear. The CDR3 is 14 amino acids. V was trimmed by 5 bases and J by 8 bases, leaving 16 bases between them. The DNA of the CDR3 is TGTGCCAGCAGTCTTCGTGGGCGAGAGGACATTCAGTACTTC. Amino acids: CASSLRGREDIQYF.

The genes are TRBV20-1 and TRBJ2-5; 9 bases line up with TRBD2. This CDR3 region has 15 residues. Germline loops: CDR1 DFQATT, CDR2 SNEGSKA (reference sequence). V shed 5 bases and J 4 bases; nucleotides not matched to a gene: 11. The CDR3 region has the DNA TGCAGTGCTCCGCGGCCAGGTAGCGGGGGAGAGACCCAGTACTTC. Amino acid sequence: CSAPRPGSGGETQYF.

The gene calls are TRBV7-2 and TRBJ2-3; 10 nucleotides line up with TRBD2. The germline gives CDR1 SGHTA, CDR2 FQGNSA. With V trimmed by 5 bases and J by 9 bases, 11 bases remained unmatched. CDR3 length: 15 residues. The CDR3 DNA sequence: TGTGCCAGCAGCCTAAGCGGGGGGGTCGCGGGCACGCAGTATTTT. Its protein product is CASSLSGGVAGTQYF.

The chain joins TRBV7-8 to TRBJ1-3, with D unclear. The germline V gene has CDR1 SGHVS and CDR2 FQNEAQ. The CDR3 is 14 residues long. Trimming left V 6 bases short and J 2 bases short, with 11 bases between. The CDR3 region has the DNA TGTGCCAGCAGGGAGCGGGAAACTGGAAACACCATATATTTT. This sequence encodes CASRERETGNTIYF. Together with reference TRBV7-8 and TRBJ1-3, the CDR3 gives the full variable domain: GAGVSQSPRYKVAKRGQDVALRCDPISGHVSLFWYQQALGQGPEFLTYFQNEAQLDKSGLPSDRFFAERPEGSVSTLKIQRTQQEDSAVYLCASRERETGNTIYFGEGSWLTVV.

This rearrangement joins TRBV3-1 to TRBJ1-4; TRBD1 is a possible D gene (5 bases). V was pared by 4 bases and J by 8 bases, with 14 bases between. Germline CDR1 LGHDT, CDR2 YNNKEL (reference sequence). This CDR3 contains 14 residues. The CDR3 DNA reads TGTGCCAGCAGCCGTGGGACGGTGATAGAAAAACTGTTTTTT. Protein: CASSRGTVIEKLFF.

V usage is TRBV20-1 and J usage is TRBJ1-1, with no clear D. The CDR3 sequence is 14 residues long. Germline V CDR1 and CDR2: DFQATT, SNEGSKA (reference sequence). DNA of the CDR3: TGCAGGTTAGGAGACCCTTCGGAAGTAGCTGAAGCTTTCTTT. Translating gives CRLGDPSEVAEAFF.

The rearrangement links TRBV3-1 to TRBJ1-6, with D possibly being TRBD1 (5 bases). This CDR3 has 15 amino acids. The germline V gene has CDR1 LGHDT and CDR2 YNNKEL (reference sequence). V was shortened by 2 bases and J by 7 bases, with 12 bases between the two germline ends. CDR3 loop: CASSQLDSGNSPLHF. CDR3 sequence (DNA): TGTGCCAGCAGCCAACTCGACAGTGGAAATTCACCCCTCCACTTT. Full variable domain (outside the CDR3, taken from reference TRBV3-1 and TRBJ1-6): DTAVSQTPKYLVTQMGNDKSIKCEQNLGHDTMYWYKQDSKKFLKIMFSYNNKELIINETVPNRFSPKSPDKAHLNLHINSLELGDSAVYFCASSQLDSGNSPLHFGNGTRLTVT.

This clonotype was recorded a few times. The genes are TRBV2 and TRBJ2-1, with TRBD1 matching 9 bases. Germline V gives CDR1 SNHLY, CDR2 FYNNEI. This CDR3 is 16 amino acids long. Trimming cost V 5 bases and J 1 base; bases outside gene matches: 6. The CDR3 DNA is TGTGCCAGCAGTAGGGACAGGGCCCTTTCCTACAATGAGCAGTTCTTC. It encodes CASSRDRALSYNEQFF.

This clonotype was observed a single time. The V gene is TRBV15, the J gene TRBJ2-5; TRBD2 might be the D (6 bases). The germline CDR1 and CDR2 sequences are LNHNV and YYDKDF (reference sequence). The CDR3 has 15 amino acids. V lost 1 base and J 6 bases, leaving 15 bases between the germline ends. The CDR3 is CATSRGEGEAKTQYF. Here the CDR3 DNA reads TGTGCCACCAGCAGAGGGGAAGGGGAGGCAAAGACCCAGTACTTC.